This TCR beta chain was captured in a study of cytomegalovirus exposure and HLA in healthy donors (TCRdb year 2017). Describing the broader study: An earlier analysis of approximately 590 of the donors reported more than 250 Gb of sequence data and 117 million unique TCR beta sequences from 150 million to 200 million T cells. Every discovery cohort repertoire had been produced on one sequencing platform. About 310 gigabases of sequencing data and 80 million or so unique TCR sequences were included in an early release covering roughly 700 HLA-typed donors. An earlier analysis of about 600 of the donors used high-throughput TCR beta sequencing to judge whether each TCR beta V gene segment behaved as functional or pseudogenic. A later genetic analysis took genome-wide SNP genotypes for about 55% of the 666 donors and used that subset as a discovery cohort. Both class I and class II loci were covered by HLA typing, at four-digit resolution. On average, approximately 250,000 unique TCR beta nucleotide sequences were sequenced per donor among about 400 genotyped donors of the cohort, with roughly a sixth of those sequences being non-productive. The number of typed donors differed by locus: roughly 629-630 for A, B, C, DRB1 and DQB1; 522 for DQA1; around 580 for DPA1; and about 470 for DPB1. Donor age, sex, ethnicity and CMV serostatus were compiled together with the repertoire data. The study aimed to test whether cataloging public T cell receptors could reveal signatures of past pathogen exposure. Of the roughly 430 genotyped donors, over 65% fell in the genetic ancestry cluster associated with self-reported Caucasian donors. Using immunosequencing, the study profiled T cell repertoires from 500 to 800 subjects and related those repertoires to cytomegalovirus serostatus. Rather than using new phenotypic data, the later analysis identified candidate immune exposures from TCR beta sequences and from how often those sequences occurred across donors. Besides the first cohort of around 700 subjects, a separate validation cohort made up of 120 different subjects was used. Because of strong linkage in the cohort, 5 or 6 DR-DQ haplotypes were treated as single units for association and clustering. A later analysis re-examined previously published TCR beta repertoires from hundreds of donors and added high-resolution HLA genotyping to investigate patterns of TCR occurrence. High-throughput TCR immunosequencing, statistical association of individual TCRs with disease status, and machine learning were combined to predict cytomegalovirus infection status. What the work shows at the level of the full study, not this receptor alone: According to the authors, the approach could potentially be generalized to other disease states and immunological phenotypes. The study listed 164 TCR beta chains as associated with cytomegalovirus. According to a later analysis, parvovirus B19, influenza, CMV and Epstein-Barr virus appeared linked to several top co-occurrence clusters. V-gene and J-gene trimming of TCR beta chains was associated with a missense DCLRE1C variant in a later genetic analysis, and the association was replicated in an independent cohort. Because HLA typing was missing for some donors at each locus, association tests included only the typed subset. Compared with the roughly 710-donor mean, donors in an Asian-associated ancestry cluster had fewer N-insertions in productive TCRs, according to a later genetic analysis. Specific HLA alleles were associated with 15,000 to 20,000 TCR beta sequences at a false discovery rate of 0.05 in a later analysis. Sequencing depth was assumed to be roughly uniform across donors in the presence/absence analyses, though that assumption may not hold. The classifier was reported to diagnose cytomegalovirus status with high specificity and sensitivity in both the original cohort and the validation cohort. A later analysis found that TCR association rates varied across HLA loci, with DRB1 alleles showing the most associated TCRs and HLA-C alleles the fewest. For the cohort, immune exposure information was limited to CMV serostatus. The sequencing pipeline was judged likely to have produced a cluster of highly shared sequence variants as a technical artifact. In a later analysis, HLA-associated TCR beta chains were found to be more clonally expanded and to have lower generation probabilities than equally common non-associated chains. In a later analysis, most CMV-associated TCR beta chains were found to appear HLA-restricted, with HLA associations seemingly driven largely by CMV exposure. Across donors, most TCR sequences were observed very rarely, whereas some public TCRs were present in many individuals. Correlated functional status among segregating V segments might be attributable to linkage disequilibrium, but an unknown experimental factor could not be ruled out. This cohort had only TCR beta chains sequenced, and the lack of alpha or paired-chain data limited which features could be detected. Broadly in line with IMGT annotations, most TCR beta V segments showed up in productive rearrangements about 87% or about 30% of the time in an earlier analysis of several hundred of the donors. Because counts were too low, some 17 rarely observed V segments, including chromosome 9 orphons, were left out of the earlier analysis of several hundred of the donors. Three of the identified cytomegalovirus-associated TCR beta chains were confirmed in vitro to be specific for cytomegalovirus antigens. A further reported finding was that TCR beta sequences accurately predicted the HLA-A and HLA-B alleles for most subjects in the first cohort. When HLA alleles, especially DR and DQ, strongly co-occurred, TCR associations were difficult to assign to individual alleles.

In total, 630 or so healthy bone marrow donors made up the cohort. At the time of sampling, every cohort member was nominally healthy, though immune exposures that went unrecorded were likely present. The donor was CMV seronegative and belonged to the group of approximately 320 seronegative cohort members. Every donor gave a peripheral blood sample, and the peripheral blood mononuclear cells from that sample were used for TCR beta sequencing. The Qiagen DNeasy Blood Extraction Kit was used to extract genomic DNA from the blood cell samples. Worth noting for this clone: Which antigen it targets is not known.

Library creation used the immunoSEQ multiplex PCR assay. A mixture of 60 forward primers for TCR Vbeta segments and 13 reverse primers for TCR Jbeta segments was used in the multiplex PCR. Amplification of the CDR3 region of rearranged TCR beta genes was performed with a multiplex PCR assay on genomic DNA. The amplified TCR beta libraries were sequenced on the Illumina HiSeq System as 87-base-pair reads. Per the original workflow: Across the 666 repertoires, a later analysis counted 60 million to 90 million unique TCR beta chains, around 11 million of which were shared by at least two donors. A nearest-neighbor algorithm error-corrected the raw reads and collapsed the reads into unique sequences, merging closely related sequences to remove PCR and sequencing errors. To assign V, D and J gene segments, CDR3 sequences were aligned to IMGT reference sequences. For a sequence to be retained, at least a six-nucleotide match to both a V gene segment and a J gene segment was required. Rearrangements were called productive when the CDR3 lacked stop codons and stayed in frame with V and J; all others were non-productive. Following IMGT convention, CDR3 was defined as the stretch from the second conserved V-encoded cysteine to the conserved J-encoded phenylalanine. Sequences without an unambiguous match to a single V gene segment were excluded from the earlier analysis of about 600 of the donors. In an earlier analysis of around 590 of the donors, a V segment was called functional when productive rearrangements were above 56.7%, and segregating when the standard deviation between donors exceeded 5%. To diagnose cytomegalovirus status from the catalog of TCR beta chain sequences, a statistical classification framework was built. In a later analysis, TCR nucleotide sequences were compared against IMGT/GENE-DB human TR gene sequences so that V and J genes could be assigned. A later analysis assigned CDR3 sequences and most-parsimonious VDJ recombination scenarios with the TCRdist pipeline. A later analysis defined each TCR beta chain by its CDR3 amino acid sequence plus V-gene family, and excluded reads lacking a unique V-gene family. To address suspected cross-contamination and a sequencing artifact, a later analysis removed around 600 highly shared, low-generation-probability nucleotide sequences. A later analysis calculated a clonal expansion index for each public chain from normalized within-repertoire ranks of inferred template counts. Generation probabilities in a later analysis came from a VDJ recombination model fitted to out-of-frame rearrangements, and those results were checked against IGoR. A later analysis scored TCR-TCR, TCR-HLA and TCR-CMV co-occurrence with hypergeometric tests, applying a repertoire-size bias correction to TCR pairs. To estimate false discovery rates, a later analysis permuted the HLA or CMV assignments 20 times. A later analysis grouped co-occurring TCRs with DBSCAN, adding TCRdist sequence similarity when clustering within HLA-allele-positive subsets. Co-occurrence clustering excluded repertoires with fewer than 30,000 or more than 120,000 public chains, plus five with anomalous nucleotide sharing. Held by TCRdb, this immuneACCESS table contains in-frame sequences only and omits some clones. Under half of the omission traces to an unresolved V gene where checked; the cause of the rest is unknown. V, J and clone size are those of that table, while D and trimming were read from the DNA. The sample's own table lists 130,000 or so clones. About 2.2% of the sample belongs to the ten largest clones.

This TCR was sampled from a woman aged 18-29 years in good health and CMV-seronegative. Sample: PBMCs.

The nucleotide sequence reads as follows: TGCGCCAGCAGCCCCGGCGGGGGGCGGGAGACCCAGTACTTC. This encodes CASSPGGGRETQYF. The receptor chain draws on TRBV5-1 and TRBJ2-5, with TRBD2 matching 8 junction bases. V lost 4 bases and J lost 5 bases, and the count of bases not matched to a germline gene is 7. The CDR3 spans 14 residues, from the cysteine through the phenylalanine. Only the CDR3 region is kept as DNA, spanning 42 bases read in frame from base 1. The germline V gene specifies SGHRS as CDR1 and YFSETQ as CDR2.